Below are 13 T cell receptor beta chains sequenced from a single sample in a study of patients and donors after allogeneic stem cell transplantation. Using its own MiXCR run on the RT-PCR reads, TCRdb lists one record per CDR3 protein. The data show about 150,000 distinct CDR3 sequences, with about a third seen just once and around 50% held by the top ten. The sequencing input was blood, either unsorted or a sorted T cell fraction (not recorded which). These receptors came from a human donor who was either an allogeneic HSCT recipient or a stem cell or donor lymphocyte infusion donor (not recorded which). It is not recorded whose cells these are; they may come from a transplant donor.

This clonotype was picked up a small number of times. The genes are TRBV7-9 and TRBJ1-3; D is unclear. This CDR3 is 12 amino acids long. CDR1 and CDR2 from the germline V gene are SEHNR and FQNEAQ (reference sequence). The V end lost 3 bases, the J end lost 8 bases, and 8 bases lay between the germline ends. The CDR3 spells CASSFSWDTIYF. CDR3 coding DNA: TGTGCCAGCAGCTTCAGCTGGGACACCATATATTTT. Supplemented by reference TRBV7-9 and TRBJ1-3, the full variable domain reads DTGVSQNPRHKITKRGQNVTFRCDPISEHNRLYWYRQTLGQGPEFLTYFQNEAQLEKSRLLSDRFSAERPKGSFSTLEIQRTEQGDSAMYLCASSFSWDTIYFGEGSWLTVV.

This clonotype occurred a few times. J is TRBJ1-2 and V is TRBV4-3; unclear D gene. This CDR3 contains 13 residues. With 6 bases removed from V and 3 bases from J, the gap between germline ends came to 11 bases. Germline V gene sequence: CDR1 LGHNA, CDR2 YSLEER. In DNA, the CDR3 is TGCGCCAGCAGGTTCCTGACTGACTATGGCTACACCTTC. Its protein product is CASRFLTDYGYTF.

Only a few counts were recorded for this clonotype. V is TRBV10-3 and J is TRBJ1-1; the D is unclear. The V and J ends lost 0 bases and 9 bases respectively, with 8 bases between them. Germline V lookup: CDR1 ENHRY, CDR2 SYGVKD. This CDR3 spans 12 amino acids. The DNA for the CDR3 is TGTGCCATCAGTGAGTCCCAGGCGCAAGCTTTCTTT. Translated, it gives CAISESQAQAFF.

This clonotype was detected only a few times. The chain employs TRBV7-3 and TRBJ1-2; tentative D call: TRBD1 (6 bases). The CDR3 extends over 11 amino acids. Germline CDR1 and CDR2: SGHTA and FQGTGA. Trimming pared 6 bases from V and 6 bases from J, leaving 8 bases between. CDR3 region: CASSSGDGYTF. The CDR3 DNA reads TGTGCCAGCAGTTCAGGGGATGGCTACACCTTC. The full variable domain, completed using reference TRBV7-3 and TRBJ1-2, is GAGVSQTPSNKVTEKGKYVELRCDPISGHTALYWYRQSLGQGPEFLIYFQGTGAADDSGLPNDRFFAVRPEGSVSTLKIQRTERGDSAVYLCASSSGDGYTFGSGTRLTVV.

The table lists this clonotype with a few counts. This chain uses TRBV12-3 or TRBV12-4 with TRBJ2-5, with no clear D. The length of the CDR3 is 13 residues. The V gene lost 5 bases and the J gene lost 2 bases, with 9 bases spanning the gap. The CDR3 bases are TGTGCCAGCAGTACGGATCTTCAAGAGACCCAGTACTTC. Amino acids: CASSTDLQETQYF.

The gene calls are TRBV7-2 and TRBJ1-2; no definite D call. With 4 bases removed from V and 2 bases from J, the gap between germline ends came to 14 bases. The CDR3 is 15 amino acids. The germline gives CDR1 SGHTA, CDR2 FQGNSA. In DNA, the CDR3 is TGTGCCAGCAGCTCAAGCCCCCCAGAAAACTATGGCTACACCTTC. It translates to CASSSSPPENYGYTF. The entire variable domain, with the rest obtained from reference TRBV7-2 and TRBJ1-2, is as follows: GAGVSQSPSNKVTEKGKDVELRCDPISGHTALYWYRQSLGQGLEFLIYFQGNSAPDKSGLPSDRFSAERTGGSVSTLTIQRTQQEDSAVYLCASSSSPPENYGYTFGSGTRLTVV.

The CDR3: CARSRGGAGGYTF. The CDR3, as DNA: TGTGCCAGGAGTCGTGGGGGAGCTGGTGGCTACACCTTC. The genes are TRBV12-3 or TRBV12-4 and TRBJ1-2; D is perhaps TRBD1 (5 bases). The CDR3 spans 13 residues. Trimming took 9 bases from V and 7 from J, leaving 18 bases between them.

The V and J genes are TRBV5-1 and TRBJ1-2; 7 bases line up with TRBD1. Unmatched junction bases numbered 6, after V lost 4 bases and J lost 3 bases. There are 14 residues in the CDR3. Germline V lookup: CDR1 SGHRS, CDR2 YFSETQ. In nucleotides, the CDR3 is TGCGCCAGCAGCAGCGGGACAGATTACTATGGCTACACCTTC. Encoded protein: CASSSGTDYYGYTF.

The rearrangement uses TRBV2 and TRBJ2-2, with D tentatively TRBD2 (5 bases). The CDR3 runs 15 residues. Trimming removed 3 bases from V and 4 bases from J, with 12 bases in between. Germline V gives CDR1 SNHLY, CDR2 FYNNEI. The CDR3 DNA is TGTGCCAGCAGTGATGGCGCGGGTTCCACCGGGGAGCTGTTTTTT. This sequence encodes CASSDGAGSTGELFF.

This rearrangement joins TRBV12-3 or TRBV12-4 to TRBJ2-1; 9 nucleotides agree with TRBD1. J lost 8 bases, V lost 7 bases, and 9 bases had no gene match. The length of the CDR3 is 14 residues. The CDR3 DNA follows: TGTGCCAGCAACACCGGGACAGGGAGATATGAGCAGTTCTTC. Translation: CASNTGTGRYEQFF.

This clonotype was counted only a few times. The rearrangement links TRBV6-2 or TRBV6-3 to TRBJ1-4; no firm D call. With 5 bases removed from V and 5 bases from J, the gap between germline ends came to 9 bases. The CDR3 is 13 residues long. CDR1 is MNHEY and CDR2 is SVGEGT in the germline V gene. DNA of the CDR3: TGTGCCAGCAGTCCCCGATCCAATGAAAAACTGTTTTTT. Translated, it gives CASSPRSNEKLFF.

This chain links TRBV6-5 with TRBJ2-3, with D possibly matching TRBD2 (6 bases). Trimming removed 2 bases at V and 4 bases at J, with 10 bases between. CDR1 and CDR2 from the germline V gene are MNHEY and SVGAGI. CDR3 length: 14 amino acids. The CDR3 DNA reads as TGTGCCAGCAGTTACCTAGCGTCTGCAGATACGCAGTATTTT. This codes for CASSYLASADTQYF.

CDR3 protein: CASSSATGSGYTF. The CDR3 nucleotides read TGTGCCAGCAGTTCCGCGACAGGGAGCGGCTACACCTTC. The V gene is TRBV28, the J gene TRBJ1-2, with 7 bases lining up with TRBD1. This CDR3 is 13 amino acids long. In germline, CDR1 is MDHEN, CDR2 SYDVKM. Trimming at V came to 4 bases and at J to 8 bases, leaving 7 bases not matched to a gene.